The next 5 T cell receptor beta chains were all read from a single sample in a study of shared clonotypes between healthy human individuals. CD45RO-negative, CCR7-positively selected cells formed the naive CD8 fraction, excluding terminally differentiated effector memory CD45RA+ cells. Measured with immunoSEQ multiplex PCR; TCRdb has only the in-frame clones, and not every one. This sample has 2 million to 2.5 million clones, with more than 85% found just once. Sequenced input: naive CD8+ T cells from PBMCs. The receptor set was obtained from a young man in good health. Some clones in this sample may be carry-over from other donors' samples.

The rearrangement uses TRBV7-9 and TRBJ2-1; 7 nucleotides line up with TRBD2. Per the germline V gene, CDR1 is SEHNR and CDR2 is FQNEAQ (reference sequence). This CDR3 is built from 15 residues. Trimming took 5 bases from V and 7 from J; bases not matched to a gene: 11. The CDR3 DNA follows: TGTGCCAGCAGCACGGGACTGGGGAGGGTGAATGAGCAGTTCTTC. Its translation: CASSTGLGRVNEQFF.

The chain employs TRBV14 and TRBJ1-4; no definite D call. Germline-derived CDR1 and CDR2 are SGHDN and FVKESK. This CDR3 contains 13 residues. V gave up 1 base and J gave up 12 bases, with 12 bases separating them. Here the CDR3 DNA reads TGTGCCAGCAGCCAAGCACGGAATCGCGAACTGTTTTTT. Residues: CASSQARNRELFF.

In nucleotides, the CDR3 is TGTGCCAGCAGCGGGTCCAGCTCTGGGGCCAACGTCCTGACTTTC. Encoded protein: CASSGSSSGANVLTF. The chain has TRBV9 and TRBJ2-6; D unresolved. Germline V gives CDR1 SGDLS, CDR2 YYNGEE. The ends were cut back, 3 bases at V and 0 bases at J, with 7 bases in the middle. There are 15 residues in the CDR3.

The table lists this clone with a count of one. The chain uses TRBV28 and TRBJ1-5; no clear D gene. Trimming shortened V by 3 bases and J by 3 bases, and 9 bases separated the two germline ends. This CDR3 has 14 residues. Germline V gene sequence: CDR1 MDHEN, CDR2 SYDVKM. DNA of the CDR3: TGTGCCAGCAGTTTCCGGCGGGACAATCAGCCCCAGCATTTT. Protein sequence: CASSFRRDNQPQHF.

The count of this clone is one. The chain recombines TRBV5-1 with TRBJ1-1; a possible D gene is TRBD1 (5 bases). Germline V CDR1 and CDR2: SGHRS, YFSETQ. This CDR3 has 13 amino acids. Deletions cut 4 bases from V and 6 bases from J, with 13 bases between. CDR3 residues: CASSGARDSEAFF. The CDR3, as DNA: TGCGCCAGCAGCGGGGCAAGGGACTCTGAAGCTTTCTTT. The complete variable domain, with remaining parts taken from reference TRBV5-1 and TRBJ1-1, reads KAGVTQTPRYLIKTRGQQVTLSCSPISGHRSVSWYQQTPGQGLQFLFEYFSETQRNKGNFPGRFSGRQFSNSRSEMNVSTLELGDSALYLCASSGARDSEAFFGQGTRLTVV.